The 17 T cell receptor beta chains below come from one sample, sequenced in a study of T cells after yellow fever vaccination. TCRdb used MiXCR to reprocess the 5' RACE reads, holding one entry per CDR3 protein. The sample holds 300,000 or so distinct CDR3 sequences, about 8.3% seen once. The source was PBMCs, collected about 41 days after the first yellow fever vaccination. Every receptor here comes from a man aged 18 to 35 who received the YFV17D yellow fever vaccine.

This clonotype has more than one count but fewer than ten. The chain carries TRBV19 and TRBJ1-4; D perhaps matches TRBD1 (5 bases). Germline values: CDR1 LNHDA, CDR2 SQIVND (reference sequence). Trimming shortened V by 4 bases and J by 1 base, and 19 bases separated the two germline ends. This CDR3 contains 18 residues. CDR3 sequence (DNA): TGTGCCAGTAGTACCCTCCCGGCAGGGTATAGAACTAATGAAAAACTGTTTTTT. It yields the protein CASSTLPAGYRTNEKLFF.

This clonotype was recorded a few times. The chain is built from TRBV14 and TRBJ1-3; D is undetermined. The CDR3 loop spans 14 amino acids. Germline CDR1 and CDR2: SGHDN and FVKESK. Trimming removed 1 base from V and 0 bases from J, with 4 bases in between. This CDR3 is CASSQARSGNTIYF. The CDR3 coding sequence is TGTGCCAGCAGCCAAGCCCGCTCTGGAAACACCATATATTTT.

J is TRBJ1-1 and V is TRBV28, with D unresolved. Trimming left V 3 bases short and J 7 bases short, with 6 bases between. Germline CDR1 is MDHEN and CDR2 is SYDVKM. This CDR3 comprises 11 residues. The CDR3 region has the DNA TGTGCCAGCAGTTTCTGGGGTGAAGCTTTCTTT. Translated, it gives CASSFWGEAFF.

CDR3 sequence: CASSREISWTSVPDTQYF. The CDR3 nucleotides read TGCGCCAGCAGCCGCGAGATATCCTGGACTAGCGTCCCAGATACGCAGTATTTT. The genes are TRBV4-1 and TRBJ2-3; TRBD2 matches at 9 bases. Trimming took 4 bases from V and 4 from J; bases not matched to a gene: 15. Germline V gives CDR1 MGHRA, CDR2 YSYEKL. This CDR3 spans 18 amino acids.

Ten or more counts support this clonotype. This chain joins TRBV18 and TRBJ1-5; no clear D gene. This CDR3 has 13 amino acids. CDR1 and CDR2 (germline): KGHSH, LQKENI. The V gene lost 3 bases and the J gene lost 3 bases, with 6 bases spanning the gap. As DNA, the CDR3 is TGTGCCAGCTCACCGCTCGACAATCAGCCCCAGCATTTT. Residues: CASSPLDNQPQHF.

This clonotype was observed many times. The chain employs TRBV5-1 and TRBJ2-1; 10 bases are a match to TRBD2. The CDR3 sequence is 15 residues long. V dropped 0 bases and J dropped 7; count of bases not matched to a gene: 4. CDR1 SGHRS and CDR2 YFSETQ come from the germline V gene. The CDR3 loop reads CASSLDPSGGNEQFF. The CDR3, as DNA: TGCGCCAGCAGCTTGGATCCTAGCGGGGGTAATGAGCAGTTCTTC.

V is TRBV7-9 and J is TRBJ1-2; TRBD1 is a possible D gene (5 bases). The V end lost 5 bases, the J end lost 1 base, and 17 bases lay between the germline ends. Germline CDR1 reads SEHNR; CDR2 reads FQNEAQ (reference sequence). The CDR3 consists of 16 residues. Written as DNA, the CDR3 is TGTGCCAGCAGCCCAGGGACGAAGTATTATAACTATGGCTACACCTTC. It specifies CASSPGTKYYNYGYTF. The full variable domain, rest sourced from reference TRBV7-9 and TRBJ1-2, is DTGVSQNPRHKITKRGQNVTFRCDPISEHNRLYWYRQTLGQGPEFLTYFQNEAQLEKSRLLSDRFSAERPKGSFSTLEIQRTEQGDSAMYLCASSPGTKYYNYGYTFGSGTRLTVV.

This chain uses TRBV6-5 with TRBJ2-6, with a weak D call TRBD1 (6 bases). This CDR3 has 16 amino acids. CDR1 and CDR2 from the germline V gene are MNHEY and SVGAGI. V was pared by 0 bases and J by 3 bases, with 9 bases between. The CDR3 is CASSYSRGGGANVLTF. The CDR3 DNA sequence: TGTGCCAGCAGTTACTCGAGAGGGGGTGGGGCCAACGTCCTGACTTTC.

The V call is TRBV7-2, the J call TRBJ1-5; D remains unclear. V dropped 2 bases and J dropped 6 bases, with 11 bases sitting between them. The CDR3 consists of 14 residues. Germline V lookup: CDR1 SGHTA, CDR2 FQGNSA. As DNA, the CDR3 is TGTGCCAGCAGCTTAAGCGGGAGAGGTCAGCCCCAGCATTTT. Amino acid sequence: CASSLSGRGQPQHF.

CDR3 bases: TGTGCCATCAGTGATCTAGGACAGGGAAGTTATGGCGAGCAGTACTTC. As protein: CAISDLGQGSYGEQYF. The gene calls are TRBV10-3 and TRBJ2-7; 8 bases align to TRBD1. The CDR3 length is 16 residues. The germline V gene has CDR1 ENHRY and CDR2 SYGVKD. Trimming at V came to 3 bases and at J to 6 bases, leaving 13 bases not matched to a gene.

This clonotype was counted at least ten times. The rearrangement links TRBV20-1 to TRBJ2-1; TRBD2 matches 11 bases. Germline CDR1 DFQATT, CDR2 SNEGSKA (reference sequence). V was pared by 6 bases and J by 6 bases, with 7 bases of the junction left unmatched. This CDR3 region has 14 residues. DNA for the CDR3: TGCAGTGCCATACATAGCGGGGGGGCCAATGAGCAGTTCTTC. It is translated as CSAIHSGGANEQFF.

This clonotype was recorded a few times. This chain uses TRBV6-2 or TRBV6-3 with TRBJ2-1, with 7 bases identical to TRBD2. This CDR3 comprises 17 residues. V shed 0 bases and J 3 bases; nucleotides not matched to a gene: 8. Per the germline V gene, CDR1 is MNHEY and CDR2 is SVGEGT. CDR3 residues: CASSYSSELAHYNEQFF. CDR3 bases: TGTGCCAGCAGTTACTCCTCAGAACTAGCGCACTACAATGAGCAGTTCTTC.

This clonotype was observed many times. The V and J genes are TRBV18 and TRBJ2-1, with TRBD1 identical over 9 bases. Germline V CDR1 and CDR2: KGHSH, LQKENI. This CDR3 spans 14 amino acids. The V segment lost 6 bases and the J segment 3 bases; nucleotides outside the gene matches: 3. CDR3 bases: TGTGCCAGCTCGCGGGACAGGGTCTACAATGAGCAGTTCTTC. The encoded protein is CASSRDRVYNEQFF.

With regard to this clonotype: It is likely a read error, because the conserved phenylalanine at the end of the CDR3 is missing. The DNA is left out, because the CDR3 cannot be placed on it with certainty; the CDR3 is given as TCRdb lists it. The chain joins TRBV4-2 to TRBJ2-3; TRBD2, the table's D call, lacks a check against the DNA. CDR1 is LGHNA and CDR2 is YNFKEQ in the germline V gene. The CDR3 sequence runs 13 residues, both termini included. Here the CDR3 reads CASSQGVPGQVYC.

The chain recombines TRBV5-6 with TRBJ1-6; TRBD1 matches 9 bases. V was pared by 4 bases and J by 10 bases, with 9 bases of the junction left unmatched. This CDR3 has 15 residues. Germline V gene lookup returns CDR1 SGHDT and CDR2 YYEEEE. The CDR3 bases are TGTGCCAGCAGCCAACTCGGAGGACAGGGGTCACCCCTCCACTTT. Encoded protein: CASSQLGGQGSPLHF.

This chain joins TRBV7-9 and TRBJ2-7; perhaps TRBD2 as D (5 bases). The CDR3 loop spans 13 amino acids. The germline V gene has CDR1 SEHNR and CDR2 FQNEAQ (reference sequence). Trimming removed 1 base from V and 6 bases from J, with 10 bases in between. In DNA form, the CDR3 reads TGTGCCAGCAGCTTAGGAGGGTACGCCGAGCAGTACGTC. Encoded protein: CASSLGGYAEQYV.

Worth noting for this clonotype: At one of its ends the junction is not consistent with the germline gene, which may arise from a read error. This chain connects TRBV9 to TRBJ1-6; D call uncertain. Germline V gives CDR1 SGDLS, CDR2 YYNGEE. The CDR3 loop spans 15 amino acids. As DNA, the CDR3 is TGTGCCTGCAGCCCCCGGGGAGATAGTAATTCACCCCTCCACTTT. Translation gives CACSPRGDSNSPLHF.